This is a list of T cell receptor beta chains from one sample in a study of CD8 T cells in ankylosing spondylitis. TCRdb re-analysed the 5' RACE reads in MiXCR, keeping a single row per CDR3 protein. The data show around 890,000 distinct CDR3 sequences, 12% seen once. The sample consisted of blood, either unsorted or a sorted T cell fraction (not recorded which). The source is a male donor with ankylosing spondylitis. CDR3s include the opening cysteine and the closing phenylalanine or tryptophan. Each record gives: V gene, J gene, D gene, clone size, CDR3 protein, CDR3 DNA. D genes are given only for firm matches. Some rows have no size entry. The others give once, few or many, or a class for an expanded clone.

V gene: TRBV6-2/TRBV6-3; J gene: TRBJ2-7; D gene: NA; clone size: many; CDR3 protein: CASSWDGYEQYF; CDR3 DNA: TGTGCCAGCAGTTGGGACGGCTACGAGCAGTACTTC
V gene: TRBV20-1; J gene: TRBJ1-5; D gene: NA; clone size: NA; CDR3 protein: CSARGAGDQPQHF; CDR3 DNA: TGCAGTGCTAGAGGGGCAGGGGATCAGCCCCAGCATTTT
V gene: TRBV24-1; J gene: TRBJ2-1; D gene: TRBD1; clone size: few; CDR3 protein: CATSDPRETGADNEQFF; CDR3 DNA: TGTGCCACCAGTGATCCACGGGAGACAGGGGCCGACAATGAGCAGTTCTTC
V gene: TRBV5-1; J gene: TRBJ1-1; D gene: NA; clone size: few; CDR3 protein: CASSNEWGGAFF; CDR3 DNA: TGCGCCAGCAGCAACGAATGGGGTGGAGCTTTCTTT
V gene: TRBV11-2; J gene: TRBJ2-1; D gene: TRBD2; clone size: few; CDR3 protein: CASTKRVAGDNEQFF; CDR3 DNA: TGTGCCAGCACCAAGCGGGTAGCGGGGGACAATGAGCAGTTCTTC
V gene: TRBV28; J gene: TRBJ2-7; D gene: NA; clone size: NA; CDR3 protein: CASSLTTGYSYEQYF; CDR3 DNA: TGTGCCAGCAGTCTAACAACAGGGTACTCCTACGAGCAGTACTTC
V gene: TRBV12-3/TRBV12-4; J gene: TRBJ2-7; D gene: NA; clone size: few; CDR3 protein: CASSLMRRGYEQYF; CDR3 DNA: TGTGCCAGCAGTCTCATGCGTAGGGGCTACGAGCAGTACTTC
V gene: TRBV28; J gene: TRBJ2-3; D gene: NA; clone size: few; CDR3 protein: CASSPTGTGKGTDTQYF; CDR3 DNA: TGTGCCAGCAGTCCAACCGGGACGGGAAAGGGCACAGATACGCAGTATTTT
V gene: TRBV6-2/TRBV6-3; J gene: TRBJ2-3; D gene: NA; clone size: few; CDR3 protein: CASSYSPGRGRADTQYF; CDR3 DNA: TGTGCCAGCAGTTACTCCCCAGGGAGGGGGAGAGCAGATACGCAGTATTTT
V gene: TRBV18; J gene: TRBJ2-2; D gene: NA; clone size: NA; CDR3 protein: CASSKSNTGELFF; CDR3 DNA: TGTGCCAGCTCGAAGTCGAACACCGGGGAGCTGTTTTTT
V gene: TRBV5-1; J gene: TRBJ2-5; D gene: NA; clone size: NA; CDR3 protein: CASSQVGVAEETQYF; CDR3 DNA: TGCGCCAGCAGCCAGGTCGGAGTAGCGGAAGAGACCCAGTACTTC
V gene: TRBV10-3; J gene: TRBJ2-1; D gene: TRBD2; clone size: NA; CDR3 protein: CAISESTSGLYNEQFF; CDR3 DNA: TGTGCCATCAGTGAGTCGACTAGCGGCCTTTACAATGAGCAGTTCTTC
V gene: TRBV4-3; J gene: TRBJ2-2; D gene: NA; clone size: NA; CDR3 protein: CASSQDRGRGGELFF; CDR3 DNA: TGCGCCAGCAGCCAAGATAGAGGCCGGGGCGGGGAGCTGTTTTTT
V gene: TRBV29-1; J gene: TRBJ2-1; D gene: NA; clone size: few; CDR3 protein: CSSRGFYNEQFF; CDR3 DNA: TGCAGCTCCCGAGGTTTCTACAATGAGCAGTTCTTC
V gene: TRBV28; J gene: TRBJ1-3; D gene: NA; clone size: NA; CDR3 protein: CASSFAGQGHF; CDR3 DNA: TGTGCCAGCAGTTTCGCAGGGCAGGGCCATTTT
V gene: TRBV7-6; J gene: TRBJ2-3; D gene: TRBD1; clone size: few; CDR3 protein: CASSLRGLGSPDTQYF; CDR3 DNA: TGTGCCAGCAGCTTAAGGGGGCTCGGTTCTCCAGATACGCAGTATTTT
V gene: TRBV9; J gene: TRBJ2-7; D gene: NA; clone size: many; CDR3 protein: CASSLVGNSYEQYF; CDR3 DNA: TGTGCCAGCAGCTTGGTGGGAAACTCCTACGAGCAGTACTTC
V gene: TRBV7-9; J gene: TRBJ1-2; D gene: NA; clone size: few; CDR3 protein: CASSSTGQANYGYTF; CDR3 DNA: TGTGCCAGCAGCTCTACTGGGCAAGCTAACTATGGCTACACCTTC
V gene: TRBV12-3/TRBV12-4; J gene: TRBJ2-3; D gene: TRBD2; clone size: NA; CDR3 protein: CASSFRLASGMKDTQYF; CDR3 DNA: TGTGCCAGCAGTTTCCGGTTGGCTAGCGGGATGAAAGATACGCAGTATTTT
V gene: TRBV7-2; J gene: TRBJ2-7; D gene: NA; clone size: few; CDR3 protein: CASSLDRVRGEQYF; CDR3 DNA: TGTGCCAGCAGCTTAGACAGGGTTCGAGGCGAGCAGTACTTC
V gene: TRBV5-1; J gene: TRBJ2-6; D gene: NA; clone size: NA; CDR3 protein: CASSLEISGANVLTF; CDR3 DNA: TGCGCCAGCAGCTTAGAAATCTCTGGGGCCAACGTCCTGACTTTC
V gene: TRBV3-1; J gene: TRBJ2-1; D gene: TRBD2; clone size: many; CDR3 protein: CASSETSGYYNEQFF; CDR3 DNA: TGTGCCAGCAGCGAGACTAGCGGCTACTACAATGAGCAGTTCTTC
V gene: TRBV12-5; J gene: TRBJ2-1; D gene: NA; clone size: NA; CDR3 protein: CASATGGDEQFF; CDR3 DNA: TGTGCTAGTGCCACCGGTGGAGATGAGCAGTTCTTC
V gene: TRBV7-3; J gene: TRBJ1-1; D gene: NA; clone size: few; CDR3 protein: CASSATSGAEAFF; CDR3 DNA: TGTGCCAGCAGCGCTACATCCGGGGCTGAAGCTTTCTTT
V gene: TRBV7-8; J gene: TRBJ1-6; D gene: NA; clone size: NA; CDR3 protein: CASTIGVSQSPLHF; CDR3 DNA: TGTGCCAGCACCATAGGGGTTTCGCAATCACCCCTCCACTTT
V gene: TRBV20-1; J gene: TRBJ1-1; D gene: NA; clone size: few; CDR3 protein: CSARQDSANTEAFF; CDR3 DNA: TGCAGTGCTAGACAGGATAGCGCGAACACTGAAGCTTTCTTT
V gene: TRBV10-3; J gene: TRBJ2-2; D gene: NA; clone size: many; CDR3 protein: CAISFRALNTGELFF; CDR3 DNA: TGTGCCATCAGTTTCAGGGCCCTTAACACCGGGGAGCTGTTTTTT
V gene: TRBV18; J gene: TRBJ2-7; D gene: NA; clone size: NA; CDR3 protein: CASSPMAGSSYEQYF; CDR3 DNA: TGTGCCAGCTCACCAATGGCAGGGAGCTCCTACGAGCAGTACTTC
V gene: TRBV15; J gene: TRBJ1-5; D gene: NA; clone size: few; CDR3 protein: CATSRVRGRNQPQHF; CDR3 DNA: TGTGCCACCAGCAGAGTGAGGGGTCGCAATCAGCCCCAGCATTTT
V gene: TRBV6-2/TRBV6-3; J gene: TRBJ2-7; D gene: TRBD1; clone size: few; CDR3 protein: CASSYPDRGLGEQYF; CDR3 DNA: TGTGCCAGCAGTTACCCGGACAGGGGGCTCGGGGAGCAGTACTTC
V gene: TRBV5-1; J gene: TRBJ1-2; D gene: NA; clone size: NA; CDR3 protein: CASSLAGDDGYTF; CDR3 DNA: TGCGCCAGCAGCTTAGCAGGAGACGATGGCTACACCTTC
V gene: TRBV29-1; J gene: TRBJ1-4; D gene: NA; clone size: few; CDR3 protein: CSVRGGSNEKLFF; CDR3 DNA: TGCAGCGTGAGGGGGGGCTCTAATGAAAAACTGTTTTTT